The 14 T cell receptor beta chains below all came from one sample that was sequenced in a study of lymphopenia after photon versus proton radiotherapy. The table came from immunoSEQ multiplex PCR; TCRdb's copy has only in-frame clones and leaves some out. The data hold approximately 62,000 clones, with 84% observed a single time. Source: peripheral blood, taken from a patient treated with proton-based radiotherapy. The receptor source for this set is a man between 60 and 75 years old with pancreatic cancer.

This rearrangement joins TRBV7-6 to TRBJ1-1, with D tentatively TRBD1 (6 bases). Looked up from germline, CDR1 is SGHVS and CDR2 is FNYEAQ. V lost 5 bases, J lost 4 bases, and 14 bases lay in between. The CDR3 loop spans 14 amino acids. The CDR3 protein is CASSARGGGTEAFF. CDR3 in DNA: TGTGCCAGCAGCGCCCGAGGGGGAGGCACTGAAGCTTTCTTT.

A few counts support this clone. The CDR3: CASSSTGGGANVLTF. Here the CDR3 DNA reads TGTGCCAGCAGTTCCACAGGGGGTGGGGCCAACGTCCTGACTTTC. The chain recombines TRBV6-6 with TRBJ2-6, with 8 nucleotides matching TRBD1. CDR3 size: 15 residues. Germline CDR1 and CDR2: MNHNY and SVGAGI (reference sequence). Germline trimming cut 4 bases from V and 3 bases from J; bases unmatched to any gene: 2.

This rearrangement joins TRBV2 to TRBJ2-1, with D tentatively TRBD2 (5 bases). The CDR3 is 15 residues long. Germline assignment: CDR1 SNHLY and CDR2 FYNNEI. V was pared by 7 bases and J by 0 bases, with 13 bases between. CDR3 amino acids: CASKSGWASYNEQFF. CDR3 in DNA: TGTGCCAGCAAAAGCGGCTGGGCCTCCTACAATGAGCAGTTCTTC.

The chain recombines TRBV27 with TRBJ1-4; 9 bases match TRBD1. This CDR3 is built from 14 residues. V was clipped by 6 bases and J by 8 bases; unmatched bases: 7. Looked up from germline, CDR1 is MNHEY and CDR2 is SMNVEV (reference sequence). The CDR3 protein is CASRTGGAGEKLFF. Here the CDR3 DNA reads TGTGCCAGCAGAACAGGGGGCGCGGGGGAAAAACTGTTTTTT.

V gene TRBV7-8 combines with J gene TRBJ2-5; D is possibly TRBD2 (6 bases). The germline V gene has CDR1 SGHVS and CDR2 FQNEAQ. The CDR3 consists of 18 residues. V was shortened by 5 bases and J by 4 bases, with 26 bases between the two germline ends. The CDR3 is CASSPPPHLAGRGETQYF. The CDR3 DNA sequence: TGTGCCAGCAGCCCCCCTCCCCATTTGGCGGGACGGGGAGAGACCCAGTACTTC.

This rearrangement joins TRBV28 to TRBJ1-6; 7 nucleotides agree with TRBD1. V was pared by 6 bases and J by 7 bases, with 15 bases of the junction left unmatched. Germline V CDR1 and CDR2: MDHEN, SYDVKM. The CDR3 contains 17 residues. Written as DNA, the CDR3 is TGTGCCAGCAGCACTGGACAGGCGAAACCTTTGAATTCACCCCTCCACTTT. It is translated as CASSTGQAKPLNSPLHF.

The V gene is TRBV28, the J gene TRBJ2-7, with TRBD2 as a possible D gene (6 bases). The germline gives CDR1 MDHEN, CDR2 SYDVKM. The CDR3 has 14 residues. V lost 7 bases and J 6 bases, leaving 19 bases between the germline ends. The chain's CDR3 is CASTLAPGMIEQYF. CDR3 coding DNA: TGTGCCAGCACACTAGCCCCCGGTATGATCGAGCAGTACTTC.

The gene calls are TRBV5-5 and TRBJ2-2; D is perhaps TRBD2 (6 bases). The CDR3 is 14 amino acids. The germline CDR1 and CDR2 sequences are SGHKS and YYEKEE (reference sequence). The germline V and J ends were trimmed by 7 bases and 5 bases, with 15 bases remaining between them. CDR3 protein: CASRPGSRTGELFF. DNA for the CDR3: TGTGCCAGCCGGCCCGGGAGTAGAACCGGGGAGCTGTTTTTT.

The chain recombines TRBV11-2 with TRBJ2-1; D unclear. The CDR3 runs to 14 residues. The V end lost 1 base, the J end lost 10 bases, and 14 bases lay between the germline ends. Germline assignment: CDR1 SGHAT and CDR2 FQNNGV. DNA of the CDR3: TGTGCCAGCAGCTTAGTTCCGAATCGAGGCGAGCAGTTCTTC. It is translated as CASSLVPNRGEQFF.

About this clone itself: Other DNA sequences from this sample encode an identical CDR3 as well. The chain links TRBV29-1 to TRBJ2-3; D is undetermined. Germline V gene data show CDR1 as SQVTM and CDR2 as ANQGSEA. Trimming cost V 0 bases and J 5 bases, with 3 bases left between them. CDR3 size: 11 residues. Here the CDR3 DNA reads TGCAGCGTTGAAGATGAAGATACGCAGTATTTT. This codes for CSVEDEDTQYF.

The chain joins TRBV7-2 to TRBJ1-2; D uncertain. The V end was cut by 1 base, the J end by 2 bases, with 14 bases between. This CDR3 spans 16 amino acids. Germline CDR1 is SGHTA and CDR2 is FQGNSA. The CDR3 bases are TGTGCCAGCAGCTTAGATCCTGGACGGGAGAACTATGGCTACACCTTC. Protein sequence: CASSLDPGRENYGYTF.

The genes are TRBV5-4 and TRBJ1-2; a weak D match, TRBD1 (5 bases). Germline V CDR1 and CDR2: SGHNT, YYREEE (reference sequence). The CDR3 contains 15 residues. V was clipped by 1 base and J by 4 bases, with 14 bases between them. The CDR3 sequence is CASSLSTGSSYGYTF. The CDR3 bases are TGTGCCAGCAGCTTGAGCACAGGCAGCTCCTATGGCTACACCTTC.

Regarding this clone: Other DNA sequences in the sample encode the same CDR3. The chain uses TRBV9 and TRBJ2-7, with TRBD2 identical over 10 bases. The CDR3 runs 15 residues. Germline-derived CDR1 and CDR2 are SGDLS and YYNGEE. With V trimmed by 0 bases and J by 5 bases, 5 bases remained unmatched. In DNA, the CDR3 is TGTGCCAGCAGCGTAGGAACTAGCGGGAACCACGAGCAGTACTTC. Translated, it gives CASSVGTSGNHEQYF.

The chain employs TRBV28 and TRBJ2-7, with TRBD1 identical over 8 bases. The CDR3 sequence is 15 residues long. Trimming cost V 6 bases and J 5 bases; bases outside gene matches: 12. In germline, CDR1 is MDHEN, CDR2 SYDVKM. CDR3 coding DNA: TGTGCCAGCAGCCAACCCTACGGGACAGGAAACGAGCAGTACTTC. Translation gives CASSQPYGTGNEQYF.